In its sample, the clone carrying this T cell receptor (beta chain) was seen many times. V was shortened by 3 bases and J by 0 bases, with 15 bases between the two germline ends. CDR3 length: 17 residues. Germline-derived CDR1 and CDR2 are SGHTA and FQGNSA. This record belongs to a study of T cells after yellow fever vaccination. TCRdb used MiXCR to reprocess the 5' RACE reads, holding one entry per CDR3 protein. Of 300,000 or so distinct CDR3 sequences listed, approximately 8% are singletons. The material was PBMCs, obtained 35 to 50 days after the first yellow fever vaccination. The chain carries TRBV7-2 and TRBJ2-1; D is unresolved. The origin of this receptor is a man between 18 and 35 years old who received the YFV17D yellow fever vaccine. CDR3 nucleotides: TGTGCCAGCAGCTTGATTGGGGTGGTCGTCTCCTACAATGAGCAGTTCTTC. Its translation: CASSLIGVVVSYNEQFF.